The entry below gives a single T cell receptor beta chain sequence along with its context. What it binds is not known. Germline loops: CDR1 SGHDT, CDR2 YYEEEE. The length of the CDR3 is 14 residues. These data are taken from a study of cytomegalovirus exposure and HLA in healthy donors. Study overall: Among the 398 donors who were genotyped, approximately 84% fell in the genetic ancestry cluster that is associated with self-reported Caucasian donors.

Regarding the study as a whole: Previous analysis showed most TCR beta V segments were productive about 87% or about 30% of the time. Analyses of presence and absence presupposed an approximately uniform sequencing depth across donors.

Primers included in the PCR were 60 Vbeta and 13 Jbeta primers. Assay used: immunoSEQ multiplex PCR; TCRdb lists only in-frame clones, some missing. The sample consists of roughly 20,000 clones, around 77% of them appearing once. The clonotype was recovered from a man aged 55 to 70 in good health and CMV-seronegative. The source material was PBMCs. The chain couples TRBV5-6 to TRBJ2-5, with 7 bases that match TRBD2. The J call may be mistaken, given a closer DNA end match to TRBJ2-7. CDR3 in amino acids: CASSLVGGTYEQYF. The CDR3 DNA reads as TGTGCCAGCAGCTTGGTGGGAGGGACCTACGAGCAGTACTTC.